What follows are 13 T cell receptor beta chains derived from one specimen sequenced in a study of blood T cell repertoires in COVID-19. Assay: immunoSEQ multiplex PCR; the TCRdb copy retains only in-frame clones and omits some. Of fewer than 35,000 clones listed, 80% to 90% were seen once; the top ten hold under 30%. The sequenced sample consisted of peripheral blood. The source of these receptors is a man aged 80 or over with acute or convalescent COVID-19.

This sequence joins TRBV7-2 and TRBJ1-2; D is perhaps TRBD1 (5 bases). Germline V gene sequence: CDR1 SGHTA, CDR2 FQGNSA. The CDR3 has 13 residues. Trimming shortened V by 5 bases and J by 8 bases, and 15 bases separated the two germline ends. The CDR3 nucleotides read TGTGCCAGCAGCCCCTCCAGGGTGAGAGGCTACACCTTC. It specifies CASSPSRVRGYTF.

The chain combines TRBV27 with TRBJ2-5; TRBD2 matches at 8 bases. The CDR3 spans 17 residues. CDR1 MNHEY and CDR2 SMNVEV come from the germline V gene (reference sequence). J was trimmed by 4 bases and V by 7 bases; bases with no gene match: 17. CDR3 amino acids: CASMRRVAGSLGETQYF. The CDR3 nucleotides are TGTGCCAGCATGCGGAGGGTAGCGGGAAGTTTGGGAGAGACCCAGTACTTC.

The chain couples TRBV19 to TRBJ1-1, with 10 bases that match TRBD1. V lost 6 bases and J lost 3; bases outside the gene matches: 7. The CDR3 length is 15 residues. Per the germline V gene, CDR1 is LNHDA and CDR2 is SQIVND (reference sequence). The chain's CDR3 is CASRLSGTGDTEAFF. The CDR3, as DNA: TGTGCCAGTAGGTTATCCGGGACAGGGGACACTGAAGCTTTCTTT.

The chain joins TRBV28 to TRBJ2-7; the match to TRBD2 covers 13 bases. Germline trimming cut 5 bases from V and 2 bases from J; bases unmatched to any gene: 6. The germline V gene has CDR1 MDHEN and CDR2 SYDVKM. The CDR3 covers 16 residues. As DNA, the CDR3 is TGTGCCAGCAGTGTAGGACTAGCGGGAGTTCCCTACGAGCAGTACTTC. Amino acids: CASSVGLAGVPYEQYF. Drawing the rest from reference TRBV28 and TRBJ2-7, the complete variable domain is DVKVTQSSRYLVKRTGEKVFLECVQDMDHENMFWYRQDPGLGLRLIYFSYDVKMKEKGDIPEGYSVSREKKERFSLILESASTNQTSMYLCASSVGLAGVPYEQYFGPGTRLTVT.

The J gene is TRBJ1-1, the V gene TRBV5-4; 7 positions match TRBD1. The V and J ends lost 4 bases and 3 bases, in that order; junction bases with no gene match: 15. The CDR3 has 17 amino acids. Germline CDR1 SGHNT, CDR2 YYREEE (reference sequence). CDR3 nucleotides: TGTGCCAGCAGCCCGGGACAGAGTCTGATTGGGGACACTGAAGCTTTCTTT. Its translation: CASSPGQSLIGDTEAFF.

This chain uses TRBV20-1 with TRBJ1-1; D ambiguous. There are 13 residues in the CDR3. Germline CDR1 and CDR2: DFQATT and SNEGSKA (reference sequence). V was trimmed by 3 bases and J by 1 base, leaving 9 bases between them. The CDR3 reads CSASLGENTEAFF. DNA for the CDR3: TGCAGTGCTAGTCTCGGGGAGAACACTGAAGCTTTCTTT.

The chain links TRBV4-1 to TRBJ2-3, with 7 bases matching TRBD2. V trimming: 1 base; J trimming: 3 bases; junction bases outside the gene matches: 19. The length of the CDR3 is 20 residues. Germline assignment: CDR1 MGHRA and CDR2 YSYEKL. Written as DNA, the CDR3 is TGCGCCAGCAGCCAAGCCCACCCCGTGATGCGCGGGAGTTGGACAGATACGCAGTATTTT. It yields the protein CASSQAHPVMRGSWTDTQYF.

The CDR3 DNA sequence: TGCAGTGCTAGTGGGACAGGGGCCACTGGGGCCAACGTCCTGACTTTC. It translates to CSASGTGATGANVLTF. The chain has TRBV20-1 and TRBJ2-6; 10 bases are shared with TRBD1. This CDR3 comprises 16 residues. The V and J ends lost 3 bases and 2 bases, in that order; junction bases with no gene match: 4. Germline V gene sequence: CDR1 DFQATT, CDR2 SNEGSKA (reference sequence).

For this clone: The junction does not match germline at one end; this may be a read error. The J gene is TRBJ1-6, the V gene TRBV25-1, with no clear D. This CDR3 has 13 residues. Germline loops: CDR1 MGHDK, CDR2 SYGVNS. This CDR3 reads CASREFSESPLHF. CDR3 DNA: TGTGCCAGCAGGGAATTTTCTGAGTCACCCCTCCACTTT.

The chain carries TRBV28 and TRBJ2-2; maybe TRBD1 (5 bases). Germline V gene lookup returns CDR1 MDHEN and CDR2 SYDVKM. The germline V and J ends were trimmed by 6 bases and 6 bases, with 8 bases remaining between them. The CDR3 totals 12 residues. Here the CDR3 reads CASSQGAGELFF. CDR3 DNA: TGTGCCAGCAGCCAGGGCGCCGGGGAGCTGTTTTTT.

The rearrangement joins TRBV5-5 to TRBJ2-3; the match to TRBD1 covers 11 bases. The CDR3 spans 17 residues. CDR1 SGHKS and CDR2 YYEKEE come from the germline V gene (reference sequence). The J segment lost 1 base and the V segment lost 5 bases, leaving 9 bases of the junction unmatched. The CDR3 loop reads CASSFLPDRGRTDTQYF. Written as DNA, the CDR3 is TGTGCCAGCAGTTTCCTCCCGGACAGGGGGCGCACAGATACGCAGTATTTT.

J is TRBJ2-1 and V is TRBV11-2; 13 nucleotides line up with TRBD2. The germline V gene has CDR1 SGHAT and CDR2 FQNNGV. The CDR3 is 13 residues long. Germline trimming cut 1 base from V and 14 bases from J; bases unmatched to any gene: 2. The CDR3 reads CASSLAGLAGKFF. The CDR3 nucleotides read TGTGCCAGCAGCTTAGCGGGACTAGCGGGGAAGTTCTTC.

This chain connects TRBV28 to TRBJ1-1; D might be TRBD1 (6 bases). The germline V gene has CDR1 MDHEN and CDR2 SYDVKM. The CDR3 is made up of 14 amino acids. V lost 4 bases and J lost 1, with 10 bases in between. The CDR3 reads CASSYPGQNTEAFF. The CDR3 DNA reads TGTGCCAGCAGTTACCCGGGACAGAACACTGAAGCTTTCTTT.